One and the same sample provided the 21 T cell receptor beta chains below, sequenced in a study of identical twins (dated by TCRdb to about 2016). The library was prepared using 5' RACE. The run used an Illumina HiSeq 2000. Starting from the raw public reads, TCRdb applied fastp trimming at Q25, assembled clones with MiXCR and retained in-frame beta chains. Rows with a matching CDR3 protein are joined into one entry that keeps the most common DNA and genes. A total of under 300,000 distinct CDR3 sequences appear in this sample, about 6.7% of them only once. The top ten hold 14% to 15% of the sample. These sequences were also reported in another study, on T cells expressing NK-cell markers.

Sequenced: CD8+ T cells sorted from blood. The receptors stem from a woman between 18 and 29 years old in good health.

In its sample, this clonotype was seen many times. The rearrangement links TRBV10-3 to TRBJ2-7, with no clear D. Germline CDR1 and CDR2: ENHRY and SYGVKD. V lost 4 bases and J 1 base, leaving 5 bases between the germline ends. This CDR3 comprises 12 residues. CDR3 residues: CAISVGSYEQYF. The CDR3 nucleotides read TGTGCCATCAGTGTGGGTTCCTACGAGCAGTACTTC.

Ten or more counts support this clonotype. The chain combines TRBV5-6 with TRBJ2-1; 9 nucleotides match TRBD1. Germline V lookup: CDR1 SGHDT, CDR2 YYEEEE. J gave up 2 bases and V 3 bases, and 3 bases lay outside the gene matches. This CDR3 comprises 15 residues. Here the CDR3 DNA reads TGTGCCAGCAGCTGGGGACAGGGCCCCTACAATGAGCAGTTCTTC. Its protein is CASSWGQGPYNEQFF.

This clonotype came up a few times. CDR3 sequence (DNA): TGCGCCAGCAGCTTGGTCCTCAGAAGTGCCCATGGCTACACCTTC. Its protein product is CASSLVLRSAHGYTF. The V gene is TRBV5-1, the J gene TRBJ1-2; D gene unclear. Trimming shortened V by 0 bases and J by 6 bases, and 15 bases separated the two germline ends. Germline V gene sequence: CDR1 SGHRS, CDR2 YFSETQ. CDR3 length equals 15 residues.

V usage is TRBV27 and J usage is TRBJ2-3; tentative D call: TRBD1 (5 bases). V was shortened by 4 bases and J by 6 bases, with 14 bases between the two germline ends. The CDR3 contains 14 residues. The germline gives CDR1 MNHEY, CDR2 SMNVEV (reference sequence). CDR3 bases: TGTGCCAGCAGTTCTACAGGCCCGATGGATACGCAGTATTTT. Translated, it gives CASSSTGPMDTQYF.

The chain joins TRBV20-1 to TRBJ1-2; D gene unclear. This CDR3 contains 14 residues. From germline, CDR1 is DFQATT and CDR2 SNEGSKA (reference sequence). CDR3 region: CSAPDPDDRRQYTF. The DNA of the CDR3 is TGCAGCGCCCCTGATCCGGACGACCGTAGGCAGTACACCTTC.

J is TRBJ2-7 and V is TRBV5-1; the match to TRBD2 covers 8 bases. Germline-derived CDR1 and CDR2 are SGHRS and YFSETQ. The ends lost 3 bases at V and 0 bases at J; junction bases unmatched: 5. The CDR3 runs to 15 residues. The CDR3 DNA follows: TGCGCCAGCAGCTGGACTGGGACTAGCTCCTACGAGCAGTACTTC. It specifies CASSWTGTSSYEQYF.

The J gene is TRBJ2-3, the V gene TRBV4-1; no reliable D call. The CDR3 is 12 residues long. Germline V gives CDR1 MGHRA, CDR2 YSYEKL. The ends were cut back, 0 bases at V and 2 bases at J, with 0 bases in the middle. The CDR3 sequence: CASSQDTDTQYF. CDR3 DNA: TGCGCCAGCAGCCAAGACACAGATACGCAGTATTTT.

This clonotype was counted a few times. The CDR3 loop is CASTPDLGSGEQYF. The CDR3 region has the DNA TGTGCCAGCACCCCGGACCTAGGTAGTGGCGAGCAGTACTTC. The chain uses TRBV9 and TRBJ2-7; D unclear. The CDR3 covers 14 residues. Germline-derived CDR1 and CDR2 are SGDLS and YYNGEE. V dropped 6 bases and J dropped 6 bases, with 19 bases sitting between them.

This CDR3 reads CASSSSGAYNEQFF. CDR3 DNA: TGTGCCAGCAGCTCTAGCGGGGCTTACAATGAGCAGTTCTTC. This rearrangement joins TRBV7-2 to TRBJ2-1, with TRBD2 identical over 9 bases. The CDR3 is 14 amino acids. The ends lost 4 bases at V and 4 bases at J; junction bases unmatched: 2. Germline V gene data show CDR1 as SGHTA and CDR2 as FQGNSA.

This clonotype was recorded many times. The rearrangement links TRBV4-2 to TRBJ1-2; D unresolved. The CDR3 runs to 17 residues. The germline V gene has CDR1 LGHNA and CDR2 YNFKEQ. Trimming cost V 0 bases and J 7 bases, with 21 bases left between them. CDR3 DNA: TGTGCCAGCAGCCAAGACGGAGTCGAGGGTCGCCTCTCTGGCTACACCTTC. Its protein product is CASSQDGVEGRLSGYTF.

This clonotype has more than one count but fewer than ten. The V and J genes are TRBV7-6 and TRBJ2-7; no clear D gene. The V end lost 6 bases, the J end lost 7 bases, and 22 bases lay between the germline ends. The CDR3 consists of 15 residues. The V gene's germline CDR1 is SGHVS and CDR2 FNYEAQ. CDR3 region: CASRPEVGPPWEQYF. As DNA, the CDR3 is TGTGCCAGCAGACCAGAGGTCGGACCCCCGTGGGAGCAGTACTTC.

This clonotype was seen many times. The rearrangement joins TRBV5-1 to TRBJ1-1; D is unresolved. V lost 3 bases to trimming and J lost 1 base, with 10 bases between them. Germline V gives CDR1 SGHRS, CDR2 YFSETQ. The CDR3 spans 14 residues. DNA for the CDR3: TGCGCCAGCAGCTACATGGTGGAGAACACTGAAGCTTTCTTT. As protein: CASSYMVENTEAFF. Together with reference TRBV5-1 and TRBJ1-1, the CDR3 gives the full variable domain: KAGVTQTPRYLIKTRGQQVTLSCSPISGHRSVSWYQQTPGQGLQFLFEYFSETQRNKGNFPGRFSGRQFSNSRSEMNVSTLELGDSALYLCASSYMVENTEAFFGQGTRLTVV.

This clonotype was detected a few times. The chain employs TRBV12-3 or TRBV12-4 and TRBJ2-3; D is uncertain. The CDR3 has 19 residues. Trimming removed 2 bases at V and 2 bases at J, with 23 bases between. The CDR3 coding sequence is TGTGCCAGCAGTTTAACTACAGTTATCCCGCCCATTTTCACAGATACGCAGTATTTT. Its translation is CASSLTTVIPPIFTDTQYF.

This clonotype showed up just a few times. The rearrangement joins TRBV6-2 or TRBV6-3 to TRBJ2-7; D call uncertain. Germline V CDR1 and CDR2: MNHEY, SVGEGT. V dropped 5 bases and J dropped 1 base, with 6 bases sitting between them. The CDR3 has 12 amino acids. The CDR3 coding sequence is TGTGCCAGCAGTACAGAATCCTACGAGCAGTACTTC. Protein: CASSTESYEQYF.

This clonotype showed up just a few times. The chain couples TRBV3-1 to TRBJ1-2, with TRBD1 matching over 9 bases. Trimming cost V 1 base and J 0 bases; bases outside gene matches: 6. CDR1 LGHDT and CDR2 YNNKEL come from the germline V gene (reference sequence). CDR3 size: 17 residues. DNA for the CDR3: TGTGCCAGCAGCCAAGCCGGGACAGGGAGGTCTAACTATGGCTACACCTTC. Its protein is CASSQAGTGRSNYGYTF.

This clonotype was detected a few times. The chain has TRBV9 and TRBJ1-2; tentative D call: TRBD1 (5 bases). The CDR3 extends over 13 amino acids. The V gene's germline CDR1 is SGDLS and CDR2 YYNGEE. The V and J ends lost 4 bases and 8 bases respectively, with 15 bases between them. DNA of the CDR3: TGTGCCAGCAGCTTTAGCCAGGGACGGGGCTACACCTTC. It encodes CASSFSQGRGYTF.

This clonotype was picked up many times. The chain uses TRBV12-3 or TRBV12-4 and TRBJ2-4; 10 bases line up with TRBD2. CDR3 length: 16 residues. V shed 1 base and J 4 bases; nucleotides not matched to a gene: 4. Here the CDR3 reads CASSLGGLAYKNIQYF. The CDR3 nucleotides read TGTGCCAGCAGTTTAGGGGGACTAGCGTATAAAAACATTCAGTACTTC.

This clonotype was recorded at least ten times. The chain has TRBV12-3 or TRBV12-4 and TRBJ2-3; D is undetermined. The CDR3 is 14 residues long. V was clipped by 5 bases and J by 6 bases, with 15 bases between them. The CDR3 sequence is CASSLILGIDTQYF. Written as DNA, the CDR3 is TGTGCCAGCAGTCTTATCCTGGGTATCGATACGCAGTATTTT.

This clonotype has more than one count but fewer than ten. The CDR3 loop reads CASSPLGEDTQYF. The CDR3 nucleotides are TGTGCCAGCAGCCCGTTGGGGGAGGATACGCAGTATTTT. The rearrangement uses TRBV9 and TRBJ2-3; D is possibly TRBD1 or TRBD2 (5 bases each). The germline CDR1 and CDR2 sequences are SGDLS and YYNGEE. The germline V and J ends were trimmed by 4 bases and 6 bases, with 12 bases remaining between them. This CDR3 spans 13 amino acids.

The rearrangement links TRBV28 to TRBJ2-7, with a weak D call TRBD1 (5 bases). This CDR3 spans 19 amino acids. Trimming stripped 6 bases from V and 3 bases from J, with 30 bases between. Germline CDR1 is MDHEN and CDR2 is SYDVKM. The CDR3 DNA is TGTGCCAGCAGCGTCGGAACAATTGACAGTTTCTCCGTAGGCTACGAGCAGTACTTC. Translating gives CASSVGTIDSFSVGYEQYF.

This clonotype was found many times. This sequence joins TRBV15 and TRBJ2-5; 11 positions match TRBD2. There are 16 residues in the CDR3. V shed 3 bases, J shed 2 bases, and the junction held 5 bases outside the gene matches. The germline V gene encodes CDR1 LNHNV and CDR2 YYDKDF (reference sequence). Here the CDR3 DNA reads TGTGCCACCAGCAGGCCTATAGCGGGAGGGCAAGAGACCCAGTACTTC. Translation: CATSRPIAGGQETQYF.